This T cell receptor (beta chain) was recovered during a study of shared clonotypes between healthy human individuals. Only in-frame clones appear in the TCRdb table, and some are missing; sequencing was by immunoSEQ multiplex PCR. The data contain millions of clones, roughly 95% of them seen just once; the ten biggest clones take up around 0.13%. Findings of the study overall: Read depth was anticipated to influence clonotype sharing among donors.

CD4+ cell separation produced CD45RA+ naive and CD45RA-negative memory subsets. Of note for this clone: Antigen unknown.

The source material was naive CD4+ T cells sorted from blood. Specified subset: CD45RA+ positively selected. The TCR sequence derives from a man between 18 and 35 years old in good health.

CDR3 region: CSVDGLLKRGFTDTQYF. DNA of the CDR3: TGCAGCGTTGATGGTCTCCTGAAGCGGGGTTTTACAGATACGCAGTATTTT. The chain couples TRBV29-1 to TRBJ2-3, with TRBD2 identical over 7 bases. The CDR3 covers 17 residues. With 3 bases clipped from V and 3 bases from J, the junction kept 15 bases outside the gene matches. CDR1 is SQVTM, CDR2 ANQGSEA, per germline.